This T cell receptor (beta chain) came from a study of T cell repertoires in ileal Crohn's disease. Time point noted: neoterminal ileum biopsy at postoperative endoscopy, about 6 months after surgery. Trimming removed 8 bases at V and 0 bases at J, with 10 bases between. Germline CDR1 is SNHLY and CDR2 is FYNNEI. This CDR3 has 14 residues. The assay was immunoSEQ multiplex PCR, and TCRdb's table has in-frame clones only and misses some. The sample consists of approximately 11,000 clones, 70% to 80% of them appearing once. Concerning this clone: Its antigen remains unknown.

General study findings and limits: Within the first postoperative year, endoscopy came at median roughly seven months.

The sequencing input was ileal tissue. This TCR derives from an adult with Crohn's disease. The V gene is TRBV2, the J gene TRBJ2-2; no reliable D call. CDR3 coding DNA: TGTGCCAGCTGTCCGACTGCGAACACCGGGGAGCTGTTTTTT. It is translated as CASCPTANTGELFF. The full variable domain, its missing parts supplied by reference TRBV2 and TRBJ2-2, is EPEVTQTPSHQVTQMGQEVILRCVPISNHLYFYWYRQILGQKVEFLVSFYNNEISEKSEIFDDQFSVERPDGSNFTLKIRSTKLEDSAMYFCASCPTANTGELFFGEGSRLTVL.